Described below is a single T cell receptor (beta chain) sequence and its context. Its cognate antigen is unknown. The data derive from a study of cytomegalovirus exposure and HLA in healthy donors. The germline V gene has CDR1 SGHRS and CDR2 YFSETQ. V lost 2 bases and J 0 bases, leaving 5 bases between the germline ends. CDR3 length equals 13 residues. The PCR ran on 60 Vbeta and 13 Jbeta primers. Assay used: immunoSEQ multiplex PCR; TCRdb lists only in-frame clones, some missing. The repertoire shows tens of thousands of clones; the top ten hold roughly 9.6%. Findings of the study overall: Later analysis showed most CMV-associated TCR beta chains appearing HLA-restricted. Among immune exposure information, only CMV serostatus was available. The authors reported that TCR beta sequences could predict HLA-A and HLA-B alleles. These predictions were accurate for most subjects in the first cohort.

V gene TRBV5-1 combines with J gene TRBJ1-2; the D is unclear. The sequence came from a woman aged 50 to 65 in good health and CMV-seropositive. Material: PBMCs. The CDR3 DNA reads as TGCGCCAGCAGCTTAACACCTAACTATGGCTACACCTTC. Encoded protein: CASSLTPNYGYTF.